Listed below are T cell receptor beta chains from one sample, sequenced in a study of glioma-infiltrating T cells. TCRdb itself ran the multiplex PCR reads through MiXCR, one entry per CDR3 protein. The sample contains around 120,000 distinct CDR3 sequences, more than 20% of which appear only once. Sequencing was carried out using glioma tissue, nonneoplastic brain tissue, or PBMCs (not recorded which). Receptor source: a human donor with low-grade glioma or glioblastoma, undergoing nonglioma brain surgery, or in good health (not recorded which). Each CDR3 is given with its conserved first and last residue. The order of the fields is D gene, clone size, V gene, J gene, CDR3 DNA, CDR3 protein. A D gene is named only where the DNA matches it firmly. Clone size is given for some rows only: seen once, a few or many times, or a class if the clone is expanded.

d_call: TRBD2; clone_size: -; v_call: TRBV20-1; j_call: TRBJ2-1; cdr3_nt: TGCAGTGCCGAAATTGCACCGGGACTAGCGGGATACAATGAGCAGTTCTTC; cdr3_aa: CSAEIAPGLAGYNEQFF
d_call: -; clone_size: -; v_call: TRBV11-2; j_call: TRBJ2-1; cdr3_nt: TGTGCCAGCAGCGGGGGTAGAGGAGAAAATGAGCAGTTCTTC; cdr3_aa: CASSGGRGENEQFF
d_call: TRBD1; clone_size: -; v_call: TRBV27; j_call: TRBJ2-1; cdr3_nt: TGTGCCAGCAGTTCCCAACGACAGGGGGGACGATACAATGAGCAGTTCTTC; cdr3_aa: CASSSQRQGGRYNEQFF
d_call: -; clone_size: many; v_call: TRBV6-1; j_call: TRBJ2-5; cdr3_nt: TGTGCCAGCACCCAGACCGGATCGGAGACCCAGTACTTC; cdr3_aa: CASTQTGSETQYF
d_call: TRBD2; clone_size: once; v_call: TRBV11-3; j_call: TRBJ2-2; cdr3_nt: TGTGCCAGCAGACTAGCGGGGGCCTCCACCGGGGAGCTGTTTTTT; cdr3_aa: CASRLAGASTGELFF
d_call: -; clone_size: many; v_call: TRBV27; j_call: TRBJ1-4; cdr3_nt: TGTGCCAGCAGTTTCTCTCCCGGCCGGGAAAAACTGTTTTTT; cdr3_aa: CASSFSPGREKLFF
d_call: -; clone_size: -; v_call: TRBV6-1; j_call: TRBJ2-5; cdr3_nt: TGTGCCAGCAGTACCGGGCCATCCCAAGAGACCCAGTACTTC; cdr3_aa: CASSTGPSQETQYF
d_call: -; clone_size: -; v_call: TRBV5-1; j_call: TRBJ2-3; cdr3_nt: TGCGCCAGCAGCCGACGGGAGCAAGATACGCAGTATTTT; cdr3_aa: CASSRREQDTQYF
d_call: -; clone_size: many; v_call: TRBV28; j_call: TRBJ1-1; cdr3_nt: TGTGCCAGCAGTTCACCGGGTTTCGTAGCTTTCTTT; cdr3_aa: CASSSPGFVAFF
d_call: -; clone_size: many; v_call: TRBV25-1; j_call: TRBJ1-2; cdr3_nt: TGTGCCAGCAGACTTGACAGCGACGGCTACACCTTC; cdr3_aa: CASRLDSDGYTF
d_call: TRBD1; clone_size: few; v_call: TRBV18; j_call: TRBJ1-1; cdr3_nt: TGTGCCAGCTCACCAGGGACAGGGGAGGCTGAAGCTTTCTTT; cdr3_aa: CASSPGTGEAEAFF
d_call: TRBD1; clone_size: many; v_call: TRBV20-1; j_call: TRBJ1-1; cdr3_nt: TGCAGTGAAGTAAGCCGACAGGGGGCCAAGGAAGCTTTCTTT; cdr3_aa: CSEVSRQGAKEAFF
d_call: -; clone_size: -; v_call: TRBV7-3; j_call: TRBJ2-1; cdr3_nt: TGTGCCAGCAGTCAGGACAGGGAGGGTGAGCAGTTCTTC; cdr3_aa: CASSQDREGEQFF
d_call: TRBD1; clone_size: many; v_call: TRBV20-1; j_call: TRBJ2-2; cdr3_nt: TGCAGTGCTACCAGAGACAGGGTCAACACCGGGGAGCTGTTTTTT; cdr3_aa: CSATRDRVNTGELFF
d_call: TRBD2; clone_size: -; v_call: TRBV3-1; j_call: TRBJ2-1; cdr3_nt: TGTGCCAGCAGCCTAGCGGGGGGTGGCAATGAGCAGTTCTTC; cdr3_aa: CASSLAGGGNEQFF
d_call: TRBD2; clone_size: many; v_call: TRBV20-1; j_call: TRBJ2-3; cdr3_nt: TGCAGTGCTTTCAAGCGGGGGGGCCAGGGAGATACGCAGTATTTT; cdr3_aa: CSAFKRGGQGDTQYF
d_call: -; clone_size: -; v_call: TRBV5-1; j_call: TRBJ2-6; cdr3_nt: TGCGCCAGCAGCCGGAACCCCGGGGTTGGGGCCAACGTCCTGACTTTC; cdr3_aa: CASSRNPGVGANVLTF
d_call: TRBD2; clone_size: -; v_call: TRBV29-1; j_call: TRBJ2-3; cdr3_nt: TGCAGCGTTGTTGGGAGGGCAGGTGATACGCAGTATTTT; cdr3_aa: CSVVGRAGDTQYF